This T cell receptor (beta chain) was observed in a study of blood T cell repertoires in COVID-19. Overall study: PBMCs, B-cell-depleted T cells, or T cells provided the cDNA or gDNA that made up the material.

Methods used by the authors: Cell counts per sample came from amplifying reference gene primers. Sequencing used immunoSEQ multiplex PCR; TCRdb keeps in-frame clones, though not all of them. V and J calls and clone size are copied from that table; D and trimming were computed from the DNA. The table has 200,000 or so clones, approximately 85% seen once. The sequencing input was peripheral blood. This clonotype was sampled from a man aged 60 to 69 with acute or convalescent COVID-19.

CDR3 sequence: CASSLTSGSNTGELFF. CDR3 nucleotides: TGTGCCAGCAGCTTGACTAGCGGGTCGAACACCGGGGAGCTGTTTTTT. The chain employs TRBV7-9 and TRBJ2-2; 10 positions match TRBD2. The V gene's germline CDR1 is SEHNR and CDR2 FQNEAQ (reference sequence). The CDR3 runs 16 residues. Unmatched junction bases numbered 1, after V lost 3 bases and J lost 0 bases.